Below, 17 T cell receptor beta chains from the same sample are listed, as sequenced in a study of shared clonotypes between healthy human individuals. Sequencing was performed with immunoSEQ multiplex PCR; in TCRdb, only in-frame clones are kept and a portion is missing. The table has approximately 2.5 million clones, approximately 93% seen once. Material for sequencing was naive CD4+ T cells from PBMCs. The subset denotes: CD45RA+ positively selected. These TCRs come from a man aged 18 to 30 in good health. Some clones in this sample may be carry-over from other donors' samples.

This chain links TRBV7-8 with TRBJ2-2; possible D gene TRBD1, 6 bases. The V end lost 5 bases, the J end lost 0 bases, and 10 bases lay between the germline ends. The CDR3 is made up of 15 amino acids. CDR1 SGHVS and CDR2 FQNEAQ come from the germline V gene. CDR3 protein: CASSVQGANTGELFF. CDR3 coding DNA: TGTGCCAGCAGCGTACAGGGCGCGAACACCGGGGAGCTGTTTTTT. The full variable domain, completed using reference TRBV7-8 and TRBJ2-2, is GAGVSQSPRYKVAKRGQDVALRCDPISGHVSLFWYQQALGQGPEFLTYFQNEAQLDKSGLPSDRFFAERPEGSVSTLKIQRTQQEDSAVYLCASSVQGANTGELFFGEGSRLTVL.

This clone appeared once. V is TRBV5-1 and J is TRBJ2-1, with 11 bases lining up with TRBD2. From germline, CDR1 is SGHRS and CDR2 YFSETQ. Trimming at V came to 1 base and at J to 4 bases, leaving 4 bases not matched to a gene. This CDR3 spans 16 amino acids. The CDR3, as DNA: TGCGCCAGCAGCTTGACTAGCGGGAGCCAATACAATGAGCAGTTCTTC. Protein: CASSLTSGSQYNEQFF.

This clone is a singleton in its sample. The chain has TRBV15 and TRBJ2-3, with 7 bases identical to TRBD1. The CDR3 totals 14 residues. The V segment lost 2 bases and the J segment 6 bases; nucleotides outside the gene matches: 5. CDR1 and CDR2 from the germline V gene are LNHNV and YYDKDF (reference sequence). The CDR3: CATSRHDRADTQYF. The CDR3 region has the DNA TGTGCCACCAGCAGACATGACAGGGCGGATACGCAGTATTTT.

This rearrangement joins TRBV5-1 to TRBJ2-1, with TRBD2 matching over 8 bases. J lost 6 bases, V lost 2 bases, and 16 bases had no gene match. The CDR3 has 18 amino acids. The germline V gene has CDR1 SGHRS and CDR2 YFSETQ. CDR3 in DNA: TGCGCCAGCAGCTTTAGGCCCAGCGGGAGATCCGCCGGCAATGAGCAGTTCTTC. Protein sequence: CASSFRPSGRSAGNEQFF. Full variable domain (rest looked up from reference TRBV5-1 and TRBJ2-1): KAGVTQTPRYLIKTRGQQVTLSCSPISGHRSVSWYQQTPGQGLQFLFEYFSETQRNKGNFPGRFSGRQFSNSRSEMNVSTLELGDSALYLCASSFRPSGRSAGNEQFFGPGTRLTVL.

This chain connects TRBV29-1 to TRBJ1-2; 7 nucleotides match TRBD1. V dropped 3 bases and J dropped 1; count of bases not matched to a gene: 11. The CDR3 has 16 residues. Germline CDR1 SQVTM, CDR2 ANQGSEA. CDR3 nucleotides: TGCAGCGTTGATCGGGGACAGAGTACCTTTAACTATGGCTACACCTTC. As protein: CSVDRGQSTFNYGYTF.

The gene calls are TRBV7-8 and TRBJ2-5; weak D call: TRBD2 (5 bases). V was clipped by 5 bases and J by 4 bases, with 20 bases between them. This CDR3 is 16 amino acids long. Germline assignment: CDR1 SGHVS and CDR2 FQNEAQ. The CDR3 spells CASSVSGLPGGETQYF. CDR3 DNA sequence: TGTGCCAGCAGCGTAAGCGGTCTCCCTGGCGGAGAGACCCAGTACTTC.

The CDR3 nucleotides are TGTGCCAGCAGCTTAGTTTTCGGCGAGTACGAGCAGTACTTC. Translated, it gives CASSLVFGEYEQYF. The V call is TRBV7-2, the J call TRBJ2-7; D gene uncertain. CDR1 and CDR2 (germline): SGHTA, FQGNSA. Trimming left V 1 base short and J 4 bases short, with 11 bases between. The CDR3 is 14 residues long.

This chain's CDR3 is CAWSGGYRGQETQYF. The CDR3 DNA sequence: TGTGCCTGGAGTGGGGGATACAGGGGGCAAGAGACCCAGTACTTC. The gene calls are TRBV30 and TRBJ2-5, with 8 bases that match TRBD1. Trimming removed 1 base from V and 2 bases from J; junction bases left unmatched: 6. Germline values: CDR1 GTSNPN, CDR2 SVGIG (reference sequence). The CDR3 has 15 residues.

The chain has TRBV5-4 and TRBJ2-1; weak D call: TRBD2 (6 bases). This CDR3 contains 17 residues. Between the trimmed V and J ends, which lost 4 bases and 2 bases, there was a span of 19 bases. Per germline, CDR1 SGHNT and CDR2 YYREEE (reference sequence). The CDR3 here is CASSPRRAGVTYNEQFF. Written as DNA, the CDR3 is TGTGCCAGCAGCCCTCGGAGGGCGGGCGTGACCTACAATGAGCAGTTCTTC.

The chain couples TRBV5-1 to TRBJ2-7; TRBD1 matches at 8 bases. This CDR3 has 15 amino acids. V gave up 5 bases and J gave up 2 bases; unmatched junction bases: 9. Germline V gene sequence: CDR1 SGHRS, CDR2 YFSETQ. CDR3 sequence (DNA): TGCGCCAGCAGTTCCCCAGGGGGCAGTACCTACGAGCAGTACTTC. Its protein is CASSSPGGSTYEQYF.

The chain uses TRBV5-1 and TRBJ2-1; TRBD1 is a possible D gene (5 bases). This CDR3 is built from 15 residues. Germline values: CDR1 SGHRS, CDR2 YFSETQ. V gave up 3 bases and J gave up 0 bases, with 10 bases separating them. CDR3 sequence reads: CASSSRQSSYNEQFF. For the CDR3, the DNA is TGCGCCAGCAGCTCCAGACAGAGCTCCTACAATGAGCAGTTCTTC.

This chain joins TRBV2 and TRBJ2-2; 7 bases align to TRBD1. This CDR3 comprises 14 residues. With 7 bases clipped from V and 4 bases from J, the junction kept 6 bases outside the gene matches. The germline gives CDR1 SNHLY, CDR2 FYNNEI. The CDR3 DNA reads as TGTGCCAGCATGGGGGACAGACCCACCGGGGAGCTGTTTTTT. Translated: CASMGDRPTGELFF.

A note on this clone: The sample contains more than one DNA sequence encoding this CDR3. V and J are TRBV5-6 and TRBJ2-3; tentatively, D is TRBD1 (6 bases). V was shortened by 0 bases and J by 1 base, with 6 bases between the two germline ends. The germline CDR1 and CDR2 sequences are SGHDT and YYEEEE. The CDR3 sequence is 14 residues long. The CDR3: CASSLGGRTDTQYF. The CDR3 DNA follows: TGTGCCAGCAGCTTGGGGGGGCGCACAGATACGCAGTATTTT.

The J gene is TRBJ2-1, the V gene TRBV7-2; possibly TRBD2 for D (6 bases). Trimming removed 4 bases from V and 10 bases from J, with 20 bases in between. This CDR3 has 15 residues. Germline loops: CDR1 SGHTA, CDR2 FQGNSA. CDR3 sequence reads: CASSSSFLGGREQFF. CDR3 sequence (DNA): TGTGCCAGCAGCTCATCTTTTTTGGGGGGTCGCGAGCAGTTCTTC.

The chain carries TRBV7-2 and TRBJ1-2; D is unclear. Germline V lookup: CDR1 SGHTA, CDR2 FQGNSA. The V and J ends lost 1 base and 7 bases respectively, with 13 bases between them. This CDR3 is built from 14 residues. The CDR3 region has the DNA TGTGCCAGCAGCTTAGGGCCTCGAAGGATTGGCTACACCTTC. Encoded protein: CASSLGPRRIGYTF.

The chain combines TRBV29-1 with TRBJ2-1, with D possibly being TRBD1 or TRBD2 (5 bases each). Trimming cost V 1 base and J 2 bases, with 15 bases left between them. CDR3 size: 16 residues. The germline V gene has CDR1 SQVTM and CDR2 ANQGSEA. The CDR3, as DNA: TGCAGCGTTGAAGTTGTAGGGACGCCTACCTACAATGAGCAGTTCTTC. Amino acid sequence: CSVEVVGTPTYNEQFF.

This chain connects TRBV11-2 to TRBJ2-5; 12 nucleotides agree with TRBD2. The CDR3 extends over 18 amino acids. Germline V gene lookup returns CDR1 SGHAT and CDR2 FQNNGV. J lost 1 base, V lost 1 base, and 7 bases had no gene match. In nucleotides, the CDR3 is TGTGCCAGCAGCTTAGGCCCCCGACTAGCGGGAGTCCAAGAGACCCAGTACTTC. Residues: CASSLGPRLAGVQETQYF.